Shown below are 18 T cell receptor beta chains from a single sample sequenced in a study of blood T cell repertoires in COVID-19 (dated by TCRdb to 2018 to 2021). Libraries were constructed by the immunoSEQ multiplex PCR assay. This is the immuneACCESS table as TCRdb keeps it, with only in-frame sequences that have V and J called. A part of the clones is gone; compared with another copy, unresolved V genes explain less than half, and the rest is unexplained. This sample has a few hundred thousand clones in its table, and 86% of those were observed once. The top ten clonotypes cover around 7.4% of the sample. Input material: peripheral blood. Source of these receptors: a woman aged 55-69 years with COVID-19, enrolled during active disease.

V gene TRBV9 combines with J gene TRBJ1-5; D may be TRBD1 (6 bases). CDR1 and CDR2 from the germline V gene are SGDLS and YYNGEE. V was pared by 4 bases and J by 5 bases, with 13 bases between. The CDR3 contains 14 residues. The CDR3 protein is CASSPGQGYQPQHF. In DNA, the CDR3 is TGTGCCAGCAGCCCCGGGCAGGGGTATCAGCCCCAGCATTTT.

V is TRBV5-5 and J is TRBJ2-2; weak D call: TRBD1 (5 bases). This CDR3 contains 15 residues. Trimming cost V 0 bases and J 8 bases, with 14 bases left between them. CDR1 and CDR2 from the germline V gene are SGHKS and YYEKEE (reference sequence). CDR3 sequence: CASSLAQATFGELFF. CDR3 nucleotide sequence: TGTGCCAGCAGCTTGGCACAGGCCACTTTTGGGGAGCTGTTTTTT.

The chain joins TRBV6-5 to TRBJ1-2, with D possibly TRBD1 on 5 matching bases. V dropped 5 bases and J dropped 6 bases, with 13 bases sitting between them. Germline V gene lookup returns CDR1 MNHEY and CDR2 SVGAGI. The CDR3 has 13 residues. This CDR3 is CASSTDSVNGYTF. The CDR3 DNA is TGTGCCAGCAGTACCGACAGCGTTAATGGCTACACCTTC.

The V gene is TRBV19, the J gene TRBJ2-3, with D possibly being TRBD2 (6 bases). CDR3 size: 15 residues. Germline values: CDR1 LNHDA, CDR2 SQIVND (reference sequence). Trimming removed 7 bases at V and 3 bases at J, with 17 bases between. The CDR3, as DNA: TGTGCCAGTACCCCTGGAGGGTTACGGACAGATACGCAGTATTTT. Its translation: CASTPGGLRTDTQYF.

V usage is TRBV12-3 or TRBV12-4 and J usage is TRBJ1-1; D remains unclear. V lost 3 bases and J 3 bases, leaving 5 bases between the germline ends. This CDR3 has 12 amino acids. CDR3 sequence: CASSFPYTEAFF. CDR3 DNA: TGTGCCAGCAGTTTTCCTTACACTGAAGCTTTCTTT.

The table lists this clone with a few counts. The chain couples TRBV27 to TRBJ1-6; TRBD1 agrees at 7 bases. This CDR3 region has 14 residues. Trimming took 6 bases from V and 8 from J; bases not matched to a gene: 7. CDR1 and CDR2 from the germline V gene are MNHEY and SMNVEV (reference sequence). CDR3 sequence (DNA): TGTGCCAGCAGCCGAAACAGGGGAGATTCACCCCTCCACTTT. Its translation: CASSRNRGDSPLHF.

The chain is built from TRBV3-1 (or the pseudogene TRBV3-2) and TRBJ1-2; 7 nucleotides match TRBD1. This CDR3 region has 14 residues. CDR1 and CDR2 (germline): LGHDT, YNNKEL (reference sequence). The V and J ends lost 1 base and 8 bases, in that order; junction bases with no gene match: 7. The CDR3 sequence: CASSQGDREGGYTF. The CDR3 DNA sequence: TGTGCCAGCAGCCAAGGAGACAGGGAAGGAGGCTACACCTTC.

CDR3 sequence (DNA): TGTGCCACCAGCAGGATAGAGGCAAAGGCGAACATTCAGTACTTC. It yields the protein CATSRIEAKANIQYF. V gene TRBV15 combines with J gene TRBJ2-4; D is unclear. V was clipped by 3 bases and J by 7 bases, with 16 bases between them. The length of the CDR3 is 15 residues. Germline CDR1 is LNHNV and CDR2 is YYDKDF (reference sequence).

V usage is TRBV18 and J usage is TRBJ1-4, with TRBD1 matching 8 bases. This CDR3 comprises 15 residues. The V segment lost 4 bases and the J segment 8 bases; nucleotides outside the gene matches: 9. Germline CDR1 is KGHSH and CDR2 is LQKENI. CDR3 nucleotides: TGTGCCAGCTCACGGCCAGGGGGCGCGAGAGAAAAACTGTTTTTT. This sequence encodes CASSRPGGAREKLFF.

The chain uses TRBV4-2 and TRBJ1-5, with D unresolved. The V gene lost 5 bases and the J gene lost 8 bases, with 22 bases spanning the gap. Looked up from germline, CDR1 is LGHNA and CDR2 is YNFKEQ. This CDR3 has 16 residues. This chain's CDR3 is CASSSRGAGVPEPQHF. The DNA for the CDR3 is TGTGCCAGCAGCTCGCGGGGAGCGGGCGTGCCGGAGCCCCAGCATTTT.

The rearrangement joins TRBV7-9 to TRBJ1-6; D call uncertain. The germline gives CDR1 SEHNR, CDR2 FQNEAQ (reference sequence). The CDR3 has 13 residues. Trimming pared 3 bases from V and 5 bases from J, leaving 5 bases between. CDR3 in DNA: TGTGCCAGCAGCTTTCGGGATAATTCACCCCTCCACTTT. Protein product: CASSFRDNSPLHF.

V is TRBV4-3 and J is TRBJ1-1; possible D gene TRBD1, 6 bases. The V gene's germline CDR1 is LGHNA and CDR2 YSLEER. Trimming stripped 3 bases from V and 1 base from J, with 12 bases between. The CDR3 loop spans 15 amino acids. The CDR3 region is CASSHADRKNTEAFF. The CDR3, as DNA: TGCGCCAGCAGCCATGCTGACAGGAAGAACACTGAAGCTTTCTTT.

In nucleotides, the CDR3 is TGTGCCAGCAGCTTAGACCATCTACCAGATACGCAGTATTTT. This gives the protein CASSLDHLPDTQYF. The chain carries TRBV7-9 and TRBJ2-3; the D is unclear. Trimming shortened V by 1 base and J by 4 bases, and 9 bases separated the two germline ends. From germline, CDR1 is SEHNR and CDR2 FQNEAQ (reference sequence). This CDR3 region has 14 residues.

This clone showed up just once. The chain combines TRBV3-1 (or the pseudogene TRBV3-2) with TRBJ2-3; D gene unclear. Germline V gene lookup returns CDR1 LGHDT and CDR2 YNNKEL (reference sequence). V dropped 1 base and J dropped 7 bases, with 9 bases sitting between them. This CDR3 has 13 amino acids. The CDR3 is CASSQGSLYTQYF. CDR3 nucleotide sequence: TGTGCCAGCAGCCAAGGTAGCCTGTATACGCAGTATTTT.

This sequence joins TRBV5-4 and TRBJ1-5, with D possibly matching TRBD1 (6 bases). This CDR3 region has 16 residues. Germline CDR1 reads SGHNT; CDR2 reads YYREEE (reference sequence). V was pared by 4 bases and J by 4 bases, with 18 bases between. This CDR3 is CASSPGPGEKNQPQHF. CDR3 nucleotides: TGTGCCAGCAGCCCGGGGCCAGGGGAAAAGAATCAGCCCCAGCATTTT.

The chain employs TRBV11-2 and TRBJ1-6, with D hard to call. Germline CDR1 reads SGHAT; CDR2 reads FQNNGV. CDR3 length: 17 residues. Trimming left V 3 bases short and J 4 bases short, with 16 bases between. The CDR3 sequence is CASSFKAGVGYNSPLHF. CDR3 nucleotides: TGTGCCAGCAGCTTTAAGGCGGGAGTGGGGTATAATTCACCCCTCCACTTT.

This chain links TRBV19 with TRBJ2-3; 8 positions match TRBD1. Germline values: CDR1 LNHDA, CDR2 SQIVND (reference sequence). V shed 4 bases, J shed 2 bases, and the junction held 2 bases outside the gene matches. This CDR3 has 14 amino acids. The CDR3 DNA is TGTGCCAGTAGTACAGGGGGCCCCACAGATACGCAGTATTTT. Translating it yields CASSTGGPTDTQYF.

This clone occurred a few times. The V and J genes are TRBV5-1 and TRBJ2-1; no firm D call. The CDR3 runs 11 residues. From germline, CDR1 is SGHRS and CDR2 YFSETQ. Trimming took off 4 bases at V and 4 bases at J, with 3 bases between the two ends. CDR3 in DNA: TGCGCCAGCAGCGAGTACAATGAGCAGTTCTTC. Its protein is CASSEYNEQFF.